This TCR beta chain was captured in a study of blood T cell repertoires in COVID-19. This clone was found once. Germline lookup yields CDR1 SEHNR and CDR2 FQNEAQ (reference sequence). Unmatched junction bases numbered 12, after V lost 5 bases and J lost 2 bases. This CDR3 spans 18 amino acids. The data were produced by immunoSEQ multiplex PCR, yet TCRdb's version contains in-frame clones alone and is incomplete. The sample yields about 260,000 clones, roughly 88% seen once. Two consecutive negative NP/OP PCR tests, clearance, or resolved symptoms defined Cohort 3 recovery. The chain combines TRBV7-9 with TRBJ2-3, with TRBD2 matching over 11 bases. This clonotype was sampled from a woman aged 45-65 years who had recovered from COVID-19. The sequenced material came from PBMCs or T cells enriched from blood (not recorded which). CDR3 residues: CASSGILLAGDSTDTQYF. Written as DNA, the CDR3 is TGTGCCAGCAGCGGAATACTACTAGCGGGAGATTCCACAGATACGCAGTATTTT.